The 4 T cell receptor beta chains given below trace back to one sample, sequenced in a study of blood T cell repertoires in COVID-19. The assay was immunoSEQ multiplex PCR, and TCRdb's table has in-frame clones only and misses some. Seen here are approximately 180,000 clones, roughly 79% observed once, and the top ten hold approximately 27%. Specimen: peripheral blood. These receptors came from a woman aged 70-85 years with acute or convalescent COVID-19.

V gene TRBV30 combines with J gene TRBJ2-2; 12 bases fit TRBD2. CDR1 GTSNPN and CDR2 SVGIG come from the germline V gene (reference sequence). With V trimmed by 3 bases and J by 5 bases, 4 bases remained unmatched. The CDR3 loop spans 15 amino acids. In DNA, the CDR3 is TGTGCCTGGAGCAGAGGACTAGCGGGAACCGGGGAGCTGTTTTTT. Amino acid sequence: CAWSRGLAGTGELFF. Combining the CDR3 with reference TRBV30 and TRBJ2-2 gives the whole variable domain SQTIHQWPATLVQPVGSPLSLECTVEGTSNPNLYWYRQAAGRGLQLLFYSVGIGQISSEVPQNLSASRPQDRQFILSSKKLLLSDSGFYLCAWSRGLAGTGELFFGEGSRLTVL.

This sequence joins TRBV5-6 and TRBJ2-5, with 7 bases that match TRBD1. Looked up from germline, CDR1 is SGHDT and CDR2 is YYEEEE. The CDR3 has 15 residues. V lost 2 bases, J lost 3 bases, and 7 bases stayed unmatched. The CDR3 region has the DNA TGTGCCAGCAGCTTTCGGTCGGGACAGAAAGAGACCCAGTACTTC. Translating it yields CASSFRSGQKETQYF. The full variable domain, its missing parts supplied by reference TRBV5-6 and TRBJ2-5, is DAGVTQSPTHLIKTRGQQVTLRCSPKSGHDTVSWYQQALGQGPQFIFQYYEEEERQRGNFPDRFSGHQFPNYSSELNVNALLLGDSALYLCASSFRSGQKETQYFGPGTRLLVL.

The CDR3 coding sequence is TGTGCCTGGAGTGCTAGCGGCAATTACAATGAGCAGTTCTTC. Residues: CAWSASGNYNEQFF. The rearrangement uses TRBV30 and TRBJ2-1, with 7 bases matching TRBD2. The germline V gene encodes CDR1 GTSNPN and CDR2 SVGIG (reference sequence). Unmatched junction bases numbered 4, after V lost 1 base and J lost 4 bases. The CDR3 contains 14 residues.

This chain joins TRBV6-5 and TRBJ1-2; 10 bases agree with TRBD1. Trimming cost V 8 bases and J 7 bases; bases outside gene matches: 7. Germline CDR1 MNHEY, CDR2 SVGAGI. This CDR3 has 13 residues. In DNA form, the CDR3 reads TGTGCCAGCGGGACAGGGGATCGGGGTGGCTACACCTTC. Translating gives CASGTGDRGGYTF.